This record covers a single T cell receptor (beta chain). Within the sample, other DNA sequences also encode this same CDR3. Germline-derived CDR1 and CDR2 are SNHLY and FYNNEI. With 8 bases removed from V and 0 bases from J, the gap between germline ends came to 8 bases. The CDR3 has 13 amino acids. These data belong to a study of blood T cell repertoires in COVID-19. Study-wide background: T cells, B-cell-depleted T cells, or PBMCs supplied cDNA or gDNA.

Participants, roughly 18 to 90 years old, spanned around 26 US areas. Profiling relied on immunoSEQ multiplex PCR, and the TCRdb table lists in-frame clones only, not all of them. The sample records 350,000 to 400,000 clones, 85% to 90% being singletons. The sequence was collected from a woman between 18 and 29 years old who had recovered from COVID-19. Sequencing was performed on PBMCs or T cells enriched from blood (not recorded which). The V and J genes are TRBV2 and TRBJ1-3; D remains unclear. The CDR3 DNA reads TGTGCCAGCCGACTGGACTCTGGAAACACCATATATTTT. Residues: CASRLDSGNTIYF.